One and the same sample provided the 27 T cell receptor beta chains below, sequenced in a study of T cell repertoires and HLA-DP antigens. CD4+ cells expanded for about 14 days were restimulated 24 h with allogeneic-DPB1 HeLa cells. Cells were stimulated with HeLa cells transduced with HLA-DPA1/DPB1, HLA-DM, invariant chain and CD80. Here immunoSEQ multiplex PCR was the method, and the copy in TCRdb shows in-frame clones only, minus some. Of about 1,300 clones in the sample, 70% to 80% are singletons; the top ten hold around half. Sequences were obtained from CD137- CD4+ T cells from cultured PBMCs. The source is a man aged 60 to 75 in good health and CMV-seronegative.

This chain joins TRBV28 and TRBJ1-2, with D hard to call. Germline V CDR1 and CDR2: MDHEN, SYDVKM. This CDR3 is built from 11 residues. Trimming removed 4 bases at V and 8 bases at J, with 8 bases between. The CDR3 bases are TGTGCCAGCAGTTCCCGAGGGGGCTACACCTTC. Protein sequence: CASSSRGGYTF.

This clone is a singleton in its sample. This chain connects TRBV7-6 to TRBJ2-3, with a weak D call TRBD1 (6 bases). This CDR3 is 14 amino acids long. The germline V and J ends were trimmed by 1 base and 4 bases, with 9 bases remaining between them. The V gene's germline CDR1 is SGHVS and CDR2 FNYEAQ. The CDR3 loop reads CASSLGGHADTQYF. The CDR3 region has the DNA TGTGCCAGCAGCTTAGGGGGACACGCAGATACGCAGTATTTT.

The chain links TRBV10-3 to TRBJ1-2; no firm D call. This CDR3 is built from 13 residues. Trimming pared 5 bases from V and 6 bases from J, leaving 13 bases between. Per germline, CDR1 ENHRY and CDR2 SYGVKD. The CDR3 protein is CAISKGVSDGYTF. CDR3 nucleotides: TGTGCCATCAGTAAGGGTGTGAGTGATGGCTACACCTTC.

The chain employs TRBV7-9 and TRBJ2-2; D remains unclear. The CDR3 length is 14 residues. V was cut by 1 base and J by 6 bases, with 9 bases left in between. CDR1 is SEHNR, CDR2 FQNEAQ, per germline (reference sequence). Here the CDR3 reads CASSLEAQAGELFF. In nucleotides, the CDR3 is TGTGCCAGCAGCTTAGAGGCGCAGGCCGGGGAGCTGTTTTTT.

The chain carries TRBV6-6 and TRBJ2-1; the match to TRBD1 covers 8 bases. V lost 7 bases and J lost 3; bases outside the gene matches: 5. The CDR3 length is 14 residues. The V gene's germline CDR1 is MNHNY and CDR2 SVGAGI (reference sequence). Here the CDR3 reads CASTPDRDYNEQFF. For the CDR3, the DNA is TGTGCCAGCACGCCGGACAGGGACTACAATGAGCAGTTCTTC.

The J gene is TRBJ2-1, the V gene TRBV6-1, with TRBD2 as a possible D gene (5 bases). The CDR3 is 15 amino acids. The V and J ends lost 5 bases and 0 bases respectively, with 11 bases between them. Germline V CDR1 and CDR2: MNHNS, SASEGT. The CDR3 DNA follows: TGTGCCAGCAGTTGGCGGGTCGGCTCCTACAATGAGCAGTTCTTC. Protein: CASSWRVGSYNEQFF.

Only a few counts were recorded for this clone. The rearrangement joins TRBV10-3 to TRBJ1-6, with D perhaps TRBD1 (6 bases). The V end was cut by 11 bases, the J end by 8 bases, with 13 bases between. CDR3 size: 12 residues. In germline, CDR1 is ENHRY, CDR2 SYGVKD. CDR3 in amino acids: CAPDGGHSPLHF. As DNA, the CDR3 is TGTGCCCCGGATGGGGGGCATTCACCCCTCCACTTT.

This chain links TRBV4-1 with TRBJ2-5; D call uncertain. V shed 4 bases and J shed 5 bases, with 17 bases lying between them. The CDR3 sequence is 15 residues long. Germline CDR1 is MGHRA and CDR2 is YSYEKL. In nucleotides, the CDR3 is TGCGCCAGCAGCCGATCTACGCAGTCGCGGGAGACCCAGTACTTC. Translation: CASSRSTQSRETQYF.

The CDR3 coding sequence is TGTGCCAGCACCCGGGGGGGGGCGGGTATGACTGAAGCTTTCTTT. Encoded protein: CASTRGGAGMTEAFF. The chain links TRBV6-5 to TRBJ1-1; perhaps TRBD1 as D (6 bases). Trimming cost V 7 bases and J 5 bases, with 20 bases left between them. CDR1 is MNHEY and CDR2 is SVGAGI in the germline V gene. The CDR3 is 15 amino acids.

This rearrangement joins TRBV21-1 to TRBJ1-4; TRBD1 reflects the table's D call only, with no check against the DNA. TRBV21-1 is a pseudogene. The CDR3 contains 15 residues. The CDR3 DNA sequence: TGTGCCAGCAGCAAAAGTATCAGGGATAATGAAAAACTGTTTTTT. Its translation: CASSKSIRDNEKLFF.

The V gene is TRBV5-1, the J gene TRBJ1-2; perhaps TRBD1 as D (5 bases). Trimming left V 3 bases short and J 8 bases short, with 11 bases between. This CDR3 spans 12 amino acids. Germline V gene sequence: CDR1 SGHRS, CDR2 YFSETQ. The CDR3 loop is CASSSGVRGYTF. As DNA, the CDR3 is TGCGCCAGCAGCTCGGGGGTCAGAGGCTACACCTTC.

The CDR3 coding sequence is TGTGCCAGCAGCTTCACCCGGTCGGCCGGAAACACCATATATTTT. Amino acid sequence: CASSFTRSAGNTIYF. The gene calls are TRBV7-2 and TRBJ1-3; no reliable D call. The V end lost 3 bases, the J end lost 4 bases, and 13 bases lay between the germline ends. The CDR3 extends over 15 amino acids. CDR1 SGHTA and CDR2 FQGNSA come from the germline V gene.

V usage is TRBV5-1 and J usage is TRBJ1-1; weak D call: TRBD1 (6 bases). Trimming removed 0 bases at V and 0 bases at J, with 12 bases between. The germline gives CDR1 SGHRS, CDR2 YFSETQ. The CDR3 runs 16 residues. The CDR3 coding sequence is TGCGCCAGCAGCTTGGCCATGGGGGGCTTGAACACTGAAGCTTTCTTT. As protein: CASSLAMGGLNTEAFF.

This rearrangement joins TRBV6-9 to TRBJ2-1, with D perhaps TRBD1 (7 bases). The germline CDR1 and CDR2 sequences are MNHGY and SVAAGI. The ends were cut back, 3 bases at V and 4 bases at J, with 13 bases in the middle. CDR3 size: 15 residues. The CDR3 nucleotides are TGTGCCAGCAGTTACGCCCCAGGGGGGTACAATGAGCAGTTCTTC. This codes for CASSYAPGGYNEQFF.

This clone is a singleton in its sample. The J gene is TRBJ1-5, the V gene TRBV19, with D unclear. Looked up from germline, CDR1 is LNHDA and CDR2 is SQIVND (reference sequence). The V end lost 4 bases, the J end lost 1 base, and 11 bases lay between the germline ends. CDR3 length: 15 amino acids. CDR3 in DNA: TGTGCCAGTAGTAGAAGGGCGGACAGCAATCAGCCCCAGCATTTT. Protein product: CASSRRADSNQPQHF.

This clone was observed a handful of times. This chain links TRBV13 with TRBJ2-3, with 14 bases lining up with TRBD2. The CDR3 spans 18 residues. V dropped 4 bases and J dropped 4; count of bases not matched to a gene: 10. In germline, CDR1 is PRHDT, CDR2 FYEKMQ (reference sequence). The CDR3 region is CASSWVTSGRAGSDTQYF. The CDR3 nucleotides read TGTGCCAGCAGCTGGGTGACTAGCGGGAGGGCCGGGTCAGATACGCAGTATTTT.

The CDR3 is CASSPQTALNTGELFF. The CDR3, as DNA: TGTGCCAGCTCACCCCAGACTGCCTTGAACACCGGGGAGCTGTTTTTT. J is TRBJ2-2 and V is TRBV18; D not resolved. The CDR3 loop spans 16 amino acids. The germline gives CDR1 KGHSH, CDR2 LQKENI. Between the trimmed V and J ends, which lost 3 bases and 1 base, there was a span of 12 bases.

As DNA, the CDR3 is TGTGCCAGCAGCCCCGGGCCGCGAGGAAAAGAGACCCAGTACTTC. Its translation: CASSPGPRGKETQYF. The J gene is TRBJ2-5, the V gene TRBV7-2; D is unclear. This CDR3 spans 15 amino acids. Trimming stripped 5 bases from V and 3 bases from J, with 16 bases between. The V gene's germline CDR1 is SGHTA and CDR2 FQGNSA.

The V and J genes are TRBV19 and TRBJ2-2; 9 nucleotides match TRBD1. The CDR3 extends over 14 amino acids. Germline-derived CDR1 and CDR2 are LNHDA and SQIVND (reference sequence). J gave up 4 bases and V 9 bases, and 6 bases lay outside the gene matches. The CDR3 region has the DNA TGTGCCAGCAACAGGGGGCTGGGCACCGGGGAGCTGTTTTTT. Its translation: CASNRGLGTGELFF.

This rearrangement joins TRBV7-9 to TRBJ2-1; 7 nucleotides align to TRBD2. There are 17 residues in the CDR3. CDR1 and CDR2 (germline): SEHNR, FQNEAQ (reference sequence). Trimming took 5 bases from V and 7 from J; bases not matched to a gene: 17. The CDR3: CASSPIGGYGIGNEQFF. CDR3 in DNA: TGTGCCAGCAGCCCAATCGGGGGGTACGGAATCGGGAATGAGCAGTTCTTC.

The DNA of the CDR3 is TGTGCCAGCAGAGCGACTAGCGGGAGTGGCAAAAACATTCAGTACTTC. It translates to CASRATSGSGKNIQYF. The chain links TRBV2 to TRBJ2-4; 12 nucleotides align to TRBD2. This CDR3 is 16 amino acids long. Trimming removed 6 bases from V and 3 bases from J; junction bases left unmatched: 6. Looked up from germline, CDR1 is SNHLY and CDR2 is FYNNEI.

The chain recombines TRBV7-3 with TRBJ1-2; a possible D gene is TRBD1 (5 bases). CDR3 length: 13 amino acids. The V and J ends lost 3 bases and 8 bases respectively, with 13 bases between them. Germline CDR1 is SGHTA and CDR2 is FQGTGA. The CDR3 region has the DNA TGTGCCAGCAGCTTTAGCGGGGGTGAAGGCTACACCTTC. As protein: CASSFSGGEGYTF.

The chain has TRBV19 and TRBJ1-5, with 8 bases that match TRBD1. The CDR3 totals 14 residues. After removal of 4 bases from V and 2 bases from J, the junction contained 1 base not matched to a gene. Germline loops: CDR1 LNHDA, CDR2 SQIVND (reference sequence). The CDR3 reads CASSTTGGNQPQHF. As DNA, the CDR3 is TGTGCCAGTAGTACGACAGGGGGCAATCAGCCCCAGCATTTT. Combining the CDR3 with reference TRBV19 and TRBJ1-5 gives the whole variable domain DGGITQSPKYLFRKEGQNVTLSCEQNLNHDAMYWYRQDPGQGLRLIYYSQIVNDFQKGDIAEGYSVSREKKESFPLTVTSAQKNPTAFYLCASSTTGGNQPQHFGDGTRLSIL.

The V call is TRBV14, the J call TRBJ1-5, with D tentatively TRBD1 (6 bases). Per germline, CDR1 SGHDN and CDR2 FVKESK. This CDR3 comprises 14 residues. Trimming took off 4 bases at V and 3 bases at J, with 10 bases between the two ends. For the CDR3, the DNA is TGTGCCAGCAGCCGGCAGGGGACCAATCAGCCCCAGCATTTT. As protein: CASSRQGTNQPQHF.

This CDR3 reads CASSAGGREKLFF. The CDR3 region has the DNA TGTGCCAGCAGCGCAGGGGGGAGGGAAAAACTGTTTTTT. The chain combines TRBV7-2 with TRBJ1-4; 7 bases match TRBD1. The trim removed 5 bases at V and 8 bases at J, leaving 5 bases unmatched. Germline loops: CDR1 SGHTA, CDR2 FQGNSA. This CDR3 is built from 13 residues.

The chain couples TRBV7-2 to TRBJ2-3; 7 bases are a match to TRBD2. Per germline, CDR1 SGHTA and CDR2 FQGNSA. The CDR3 contains 16 residues. Germline trimming cut 1 base from V and 1 base from J; bases unmatched to any gene: 5. The CDR3 coding sequence is TGTGCCAGCAGCTTAGACTGGAGCGGGGGCACAGATACGCAGTATTTT. Protein product: CASSLDWSGGTDTQYF.

The chain uses TRBV5-1 and TRBJ2-5; D is uncertain. CDR3 size: 14 residues. In germline, CDR1 is SGHRS, CDR2 YFSETQ. Deletions cut 4 bases from V and 3 bases from J, with 13 bases between. CDR3 coding DNA: TGCGCCAGCAGCCCGGACCGGAGAGAAGAGACCCAGTACTTC. It encodes CASSPDRREETQYF.